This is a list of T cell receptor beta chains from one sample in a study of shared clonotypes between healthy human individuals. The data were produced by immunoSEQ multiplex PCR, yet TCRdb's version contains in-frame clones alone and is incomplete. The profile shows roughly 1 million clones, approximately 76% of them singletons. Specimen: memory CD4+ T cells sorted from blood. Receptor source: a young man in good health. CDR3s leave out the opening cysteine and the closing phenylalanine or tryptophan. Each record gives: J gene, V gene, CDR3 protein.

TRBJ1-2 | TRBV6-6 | ASRGRGGGYT
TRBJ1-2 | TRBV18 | ASSPFIDTGGAVYGYT
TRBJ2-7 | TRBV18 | ASSPEGYEQY
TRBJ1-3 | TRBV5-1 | ASSFTGGAGNTIY
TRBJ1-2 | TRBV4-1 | ASSQGGTVVDYGYT
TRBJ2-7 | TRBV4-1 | ASSPRLRGASYEQY
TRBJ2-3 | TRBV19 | ASSMGEGDTQY
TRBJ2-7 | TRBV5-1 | ASSLVGPSYEQY
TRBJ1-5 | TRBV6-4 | ASSEGTGGQPQH
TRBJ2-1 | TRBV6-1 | ASSPLAGVGGEQF
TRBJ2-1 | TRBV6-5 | ASSPGASGINEQF
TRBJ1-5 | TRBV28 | ASGGPGQPQH
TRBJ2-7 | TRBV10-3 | AISLKQGTYEQY
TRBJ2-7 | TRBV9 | ASSVAAGAPLRQY
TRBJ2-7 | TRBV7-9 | ASSLAGMERAGARYEQY
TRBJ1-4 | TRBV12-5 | ASGLVHNDEKLF
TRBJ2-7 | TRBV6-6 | ASSSIPSYEQY
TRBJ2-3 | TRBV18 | ASSPPRGSTDTQY
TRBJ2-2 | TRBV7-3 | ASSLASYTGELF
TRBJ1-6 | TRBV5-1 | ASSQRQPGKPLH
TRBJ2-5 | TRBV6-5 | ASTEGVSGETQY
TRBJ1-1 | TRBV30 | AWSVRGFNTEAF
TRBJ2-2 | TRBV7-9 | ASSLASAGNTGELF
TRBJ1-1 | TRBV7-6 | ASSLRENTEAF